This note documents a single TCR beta chain sequence. Antigen unknown. The data are from a study of cytomegalovirus exposure and HLA in healthy donors. Study outcomes and limitations: For most subjects, TCR beta sequences were reported to predict HLA-A and HLA-B alleles with accuracy. Later analysis reportedly placed an Asian-associated ancestry cluster below the approximately 650-donor mean in N-insertions.

Trimming removed 4 bases from V and 0 bases from J, with 14 bases in between. The germline CDR1 and CDR2 sequences are SGHRS and YFSETQ. CDR3 length: 15 amino acids. 60 Vbeta and 13 Jbeta primers were used in PCR. Sequencing used immunoSEQ multiplex PCR; TCRdb keeps in-frame clones, though not all of them. The table lists around 200,000 clones, roughly 81% of them singletons. The rearrangement uses TRBV5-1 and TRBJ2-7; no definite D call. The TCR was taken from a woman under 40 in good health and CMV-seropositive. Sequencing was carried out using PBMCs. The CDR3 region has the DNA TGCGCCAGCAGCGAAGACTTCTCTCCCTCCTACGAGCAGTACTTC. It is translated as CASSEDFSPSYEQYF. The whole variable domain, filled in from reference TRBV5-1 and TRBJ2-7, reads KAGVTQTPRYLIKTRGQQVTLSCSPISGHRSVSWYQQTPGQGLQFLFEYFSETQRNKGNFPGRFSGRQFSNSRSEMNVSTLELGDSALYLCASSEDFSPSYEQYFGPGTRLTVT.